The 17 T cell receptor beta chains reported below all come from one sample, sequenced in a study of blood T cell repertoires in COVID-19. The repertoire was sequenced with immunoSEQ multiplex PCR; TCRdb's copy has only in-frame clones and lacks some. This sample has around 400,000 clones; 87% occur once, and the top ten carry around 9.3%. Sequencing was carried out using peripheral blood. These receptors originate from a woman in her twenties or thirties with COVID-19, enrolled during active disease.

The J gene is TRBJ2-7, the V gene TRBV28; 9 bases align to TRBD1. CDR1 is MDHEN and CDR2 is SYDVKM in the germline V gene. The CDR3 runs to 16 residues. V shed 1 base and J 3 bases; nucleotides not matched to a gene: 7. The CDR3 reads CASSLYPGQGIYEQYF. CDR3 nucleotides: TGTGCCAGCAGTTTATATCCGGGACAGGGAATCTACGAGCAGTACTTC.

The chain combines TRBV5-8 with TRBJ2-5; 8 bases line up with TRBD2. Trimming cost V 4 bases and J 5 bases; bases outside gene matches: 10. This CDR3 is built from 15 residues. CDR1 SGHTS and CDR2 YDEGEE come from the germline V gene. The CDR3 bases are TGTGCCAGCAGCAGTCCGGGACTAGGAAAGGAGACCCAGTACTTC. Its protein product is CASSSPGLGKETQYF.

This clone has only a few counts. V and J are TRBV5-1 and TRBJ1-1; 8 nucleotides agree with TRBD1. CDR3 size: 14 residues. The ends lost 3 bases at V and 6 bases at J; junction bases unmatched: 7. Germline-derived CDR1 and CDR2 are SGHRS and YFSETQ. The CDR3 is CASSSMDRESEAFF. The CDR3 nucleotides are TGCGCCAGCAGCTCTATGGACAGGGAGTCTGAAGCTTTCTTT.

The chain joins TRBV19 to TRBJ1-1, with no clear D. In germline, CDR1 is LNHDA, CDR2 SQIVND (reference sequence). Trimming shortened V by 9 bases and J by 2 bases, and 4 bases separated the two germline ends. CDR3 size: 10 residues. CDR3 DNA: TGTGCCAGCAAAAACACTGAAGCTTTCTTT. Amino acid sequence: CASKNTEAFF.

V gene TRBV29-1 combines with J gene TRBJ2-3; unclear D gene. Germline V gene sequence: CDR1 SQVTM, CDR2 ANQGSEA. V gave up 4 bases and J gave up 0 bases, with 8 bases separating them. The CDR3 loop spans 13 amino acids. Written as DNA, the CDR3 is TGCAGCGTTGTGTGGGCTAGCACAGATACGCAGTATTTT. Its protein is CSVVWASTDTQYF.

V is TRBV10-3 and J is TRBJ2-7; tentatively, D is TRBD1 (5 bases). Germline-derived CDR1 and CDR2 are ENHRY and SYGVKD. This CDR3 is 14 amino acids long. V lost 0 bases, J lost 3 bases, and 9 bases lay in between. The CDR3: CAISESLQVYEQYF. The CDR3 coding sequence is TGTGCCATCAGTGAGTCGTTACAGGTCTACGAGCAGTACTTC.

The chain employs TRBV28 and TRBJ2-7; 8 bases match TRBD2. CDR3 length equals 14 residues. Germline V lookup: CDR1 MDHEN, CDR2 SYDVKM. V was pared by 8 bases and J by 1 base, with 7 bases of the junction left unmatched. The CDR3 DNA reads TGTGCCAGCGCCAAGGGCGGGAGGTCCTACGAGCAGTACTTC. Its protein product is CASAKGGRSYEQYF.

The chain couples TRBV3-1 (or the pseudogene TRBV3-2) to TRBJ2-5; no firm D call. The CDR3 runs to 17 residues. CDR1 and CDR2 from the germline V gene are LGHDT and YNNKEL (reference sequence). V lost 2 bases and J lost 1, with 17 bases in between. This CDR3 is CASSQRKAGVGQETQYF. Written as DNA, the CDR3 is TGTGCCAGCAGCCAAAGAAAGGCAGGTGTAGGCCAAGAGACCCAGTACTTC.

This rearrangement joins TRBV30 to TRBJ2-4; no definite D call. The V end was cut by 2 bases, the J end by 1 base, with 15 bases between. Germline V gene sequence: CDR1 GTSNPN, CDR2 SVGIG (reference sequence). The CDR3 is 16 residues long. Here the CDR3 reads CAWSSPFPAAKNIQYF. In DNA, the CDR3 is TGTGCCTGGAGTTCCCCTTTTCCCGCGGCCAAAAACATTCAGTACTTC. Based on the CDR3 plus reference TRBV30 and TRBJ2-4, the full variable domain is SQTIHQWPATLVQPVGSPLSLECTVEGTSNPNLYWYRQAAGRGLQLLFYSVGIGQISSEVPQNLSASRPQDRQFILSSKKLLLSDSGFYLCAWSSPFPAAKNIQYFGAGTRLSVL.

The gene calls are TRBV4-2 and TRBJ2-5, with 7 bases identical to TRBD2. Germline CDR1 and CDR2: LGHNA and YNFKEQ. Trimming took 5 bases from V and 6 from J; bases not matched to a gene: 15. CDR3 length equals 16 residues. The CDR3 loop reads CASSNKVTGLYQTQYF. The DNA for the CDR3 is TGTGCCAGCAGCAATAAGGTCACGGGACTATATCAGACCCAGTACTTC.

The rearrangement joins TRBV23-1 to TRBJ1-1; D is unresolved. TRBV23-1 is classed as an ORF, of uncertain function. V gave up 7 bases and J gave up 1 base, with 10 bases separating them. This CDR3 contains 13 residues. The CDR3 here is CASISPRNTEAFF. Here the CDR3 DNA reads TGCGCCAGCATTTCTCCGAGGAACACTGAAGCTTTCTTT.

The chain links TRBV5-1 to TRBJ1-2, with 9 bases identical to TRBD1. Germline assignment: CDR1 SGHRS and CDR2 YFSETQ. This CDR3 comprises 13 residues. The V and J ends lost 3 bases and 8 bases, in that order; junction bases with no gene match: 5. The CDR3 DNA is TGCGCCAGCAGCTCGGACAGGGGACGGGGCTACACCTTC. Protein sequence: CASSSDRGRGYTF.

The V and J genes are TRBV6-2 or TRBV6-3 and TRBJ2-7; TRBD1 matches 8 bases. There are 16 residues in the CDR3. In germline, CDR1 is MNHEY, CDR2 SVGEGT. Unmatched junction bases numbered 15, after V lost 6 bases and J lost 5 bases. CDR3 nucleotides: TGTGCCAGCAGCCGACCCGGGACAGGAAATTCCGACGAGCAGTACTTC. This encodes CASSRPGTGNSDEQYF.

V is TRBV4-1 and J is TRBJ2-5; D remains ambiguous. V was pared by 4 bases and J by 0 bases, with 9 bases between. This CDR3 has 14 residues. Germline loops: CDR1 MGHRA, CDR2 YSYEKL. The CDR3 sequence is CASSLVGYQETQYF. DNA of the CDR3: TGCGCCAGCAGCCTCGTCGGGTACCAAGAGACCCAGTACTTC.

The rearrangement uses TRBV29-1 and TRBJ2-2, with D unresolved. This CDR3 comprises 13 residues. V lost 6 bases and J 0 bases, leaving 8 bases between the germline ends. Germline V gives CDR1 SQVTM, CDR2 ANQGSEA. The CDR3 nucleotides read TGCAGCGTACTGACACCGAACACCGGGGAGCTGTTTTTT. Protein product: CSVLTPNTGELFF.

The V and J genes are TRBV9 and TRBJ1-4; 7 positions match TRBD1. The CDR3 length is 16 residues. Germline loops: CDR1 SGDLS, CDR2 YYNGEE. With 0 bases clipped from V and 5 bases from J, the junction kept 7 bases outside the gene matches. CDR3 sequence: CASSVDPGTANEKLFF. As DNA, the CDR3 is TGTGCCAGCAGCGTAGATCCCGGGACAGCGAATGAAAAACTGTTTTTT.

CDR3 sequence (DNA): TGCGCCAGCAGCCAAGAATTGACAGGGGGCTATGGCTACACCTTC. This sequence encodes CASSQELTGGYGYTF. V usage is TRBV4-3 and J usage is TRBJ1-2; 9 bases agree with TRBD1. Germline lookup yields CDR1 LGHNA and CDR2 YSLEER. J was trimmed by 4 bases and V by 0 bases; bases with no gene match: 3. The CDR3 sequence is 15 residues long.